This entry lists 12 T cell receptor beta chains sequenced from one sample in a study of cytomegalovirus exposure and HLA in healthy donors (TCRdb year 2017). Library preparation employed the immunoSEQ multiplex PCR assay. The multiplex PCR relied on a mix of 60 forward primers for TCR Vbeta segments and 13 reverse primers for TCR Jbeta segments. What TCRdb holds here is the immuneACCESS table cut down to in-frame rearrangements. Part of the clones is not present; checked against another copy, under half of the missing clones reflect an unresolved V gene, and the others are unexplained. This sample holds under 200,000 clones; roughly 80% were observed only once. Approximately 6% of the sample is taken by the ten largest. Sequencing was done on a sample of PBMCs. The receptors here all came from a middle-aged man in good health and CMV-seropositive.

The chain carries TRBV30 and TRBJ2-2, with D perhaps TRBD2 (6 bases). This CDR3 region has 13 residues. Germline values: CDR1 GTSNPN, CDR2 SVGIG (reference sequence). The V end lost 7 bases, the J end lost 0 bases, and 9 bases lay between the germline ends. This CDR3 reads CASSASNTGELFF. The CDR3 nucleotides are TGTGCCTCTAGCGCTTCGAACACCGGGGAGCTGTTTTTT.

V usage is TRBV5-1 and J usage is TRBJ2-7; 9 positions match TRBD1. CDR1 SGHRS and CDR2 YFSETQ come from the germline V gene. The CDR3 totals 14 residues. J gave up 3 bases and V 0 bases, and 1 base lay outside the gene matches. CDR3 protein: CASSLEGQGYEQYF. CDR3 coding DNA: TGCGCCAGCAGCTTGGAGGGACAGGGCTACGAGCAGTACTTC.

This chain links TRBV27 with TRBJ1-3; TRBD1 matches at 9 bases. V lost 3 bases, J lost 12 bases, and 6 bases stayed unmatched. The length of the CDR3 is 13 residues. CDR1 and CDR2 from the germline V gene are MNHEY and SMNVEV (reference sequence). CDR3 sequence (DNA): TGTGCCAGCAGTTTGATACAGGGGGCGGTCATATATTTT. This encodes CASSLIQGAVIYF.

The chain couples TRBV7-9 to TRBJ2-4; 7 bases map to TRBD2. Looked up from germline, CDR1 is SEHNR and CDR2 is FQNEAQ (reference sequence). This CDR3 contains 12 residues. Trimming at V came to 6 bases and at J to 6 bases, leaving 2 bases not matched to a gene. The CDR3 DNA reads TGTGCCAGCAGGCCTAGCGGAAACATTCAGTACTTC. This translates into CASRPSGNIQYF.

This chain joins TRBV7-2 and TRBJ1-5, with no clear D. V lost 2 bases and J 3 bases, leaving 5 bases between the germline ends. The germline gives CDR1 SGHTA, CDR2 FQGNSA. CDR3 length equals 13 residues. The CDR3 spells CASSLQNNQPQHF. The CDR3 nucleotides are TGTGCCAGCAGCTTACAAAACAATCAGCCCCAGCATTTT.

This clone has only a few counts. This sample includes further DNA sequences coding for the same CDR3. This chain connects TRBV6-1 to TRBJ2-3, with TRBD2 matching 14 bases. CDR1 is MNHNS, CDR2 SASEGT, per germline. The trim removed 6 bases at V and 6 bases at J, leaving 5 bases unmatched. The CDR3 is 15 amino acids. The CDR3 region is CASSGLAGGPDTQYF. The CDR3 region has the DNA TGTGCCAGCAGCGGACTAGCGGGGGGCCCGGATACGCAGTATTTT.

The chain's CDR3 is CASMELRQPQHF. The CDR3, as DNA: TGTGCCAGCATGGAGTTGAGGCAGCCCCAGCATTTT. The chain uses TRBV6-6 and TRBJ1-5, with D unclear. V was trimmed by 7 bases and J by 7 bases, leaving 11 bases between them. CDR3 length: 12 residues. The germline V gene has CDR1 MNHNY and CDR2 SVGAGI (reference sequence).

The chain uses TRBV6-5 and TRBJ1-6; D is unresolved. The CDR3 length is 12 residues. Germline V lookup: CDR1 MNHEY, CDR2 SVGAGI. The V end was cut by 6 bases, the J end by 7 bases, with 7 bases between. CDR3 residues: CASRTGNSPLHF. The CDR3 bases are TGTGCCAGCAGGACGGGAAATTCACCCCTCCACTTT.

The chain uses TRBV28 and TRBJ2-3; D is uncertain. The germline CDR1 and CDR2 sequences are MDHEN and SYDVKM. The CDR3 loop spans 14 amino acids. Trimming took off 3 bases at V and 4 bases at J, with 11 bases between the two ends. The CDR3 loop reads CASSFTLLADTQYF. As DNA, the CDR3 is TGTGCCAGCAGTTTTACCCTTTTAGCAGATACGCAGTATTTT.

This chain connects TRBV7-2 to TRBJ2-3; 7 bases are a match to TRBD1. The ends lost 2 bases at V and 6 bases at J; junction bases unmatched: 8. The CDR3 loop spans 15 amino acids. Germline-derived CDR1 and CDR2 are SGHTA and FQGNSA. The CDR3 DNA reads as TGTGCCAGCAGCTTAATACAGGGGCTTTGGGATACGCAGTATTTT. This sequence encodes CASSLIQGLWDTQYF.

This clone came up a few times. The genes are TRBV6-5 and TRBJ2-5, with TRBD1 matching 10 bases. Near its end, the DNA agrees better with TRBJ2-7, so the J call may be wrong. From germline, CDR1 is MNHEY and CDR2 SVGAGI. The CDR3 runs 15 residues. CDR3 amino acids: CASSRPGQGGNEQYF. DNA of the CDR3: TGTGCCAGCAGCCGCCCTGGACAGGGGGGGAACGAGCAGTACTTC.

The chain combines TRBV6-6 with TRBJ1-1; 9 bases map to TRBD1. With 0 bases clipped from V and 4 bases from J, the junction kept 0 bases outside the gene matches. CDR3 length: 14 residues. Per germline, CDR1 MNHNY and CDR2 SVGAGI (reference sequence). CDR3 sequence (DNA): TGTGCCAGCAGTTACTCGACAGGGGGCACTGAAGCTTTCTTT. This sequence encodes CASSYSTGGTEAFF.